This T cell receptor beta chain was retrieved from a study of somatic mutations in cytotoxic T cells in rheumatoid arthritis. This clone was observed a single time. Trimming at V came to 5 bases and at J to 3 bases, leaving 10 bases not matched to a gene. The CDR3 is made up of 16 amino acids. Germline-derived CDR1 and CDR2 are MNHEY and SMNVEV (reference sequence). Profiling relied on immunoSEQ multiplex PCR, and the TCRdb table lists in-frame clones only, not all of them. The sample lists 15,000 to 20,000 clones; 65% to 85% were seen once. The sequenced material came from CD8+ T cells sorted from blood. The chain couples TRBV27 to TRBJ2-3; 8 bases fit TRBD1. The sequence came from an adult with rheumatoid arthritis. CDR3 nucleotide sequence: TGTGCCAGCAGTCCACGACAGGGGAGGTGGACAGATACGCAGTATTTT. This gives the protein CASSPRQGRWTDTQYF.